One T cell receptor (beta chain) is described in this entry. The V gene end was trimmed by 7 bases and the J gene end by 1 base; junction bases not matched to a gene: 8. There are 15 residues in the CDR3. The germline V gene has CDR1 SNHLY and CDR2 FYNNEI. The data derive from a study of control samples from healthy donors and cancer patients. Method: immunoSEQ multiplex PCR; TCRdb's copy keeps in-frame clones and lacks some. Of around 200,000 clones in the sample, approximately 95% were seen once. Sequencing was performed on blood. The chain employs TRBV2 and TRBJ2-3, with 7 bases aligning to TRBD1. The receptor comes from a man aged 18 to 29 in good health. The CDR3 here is CASISDRAGTDTQYF. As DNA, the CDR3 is TGTGCCAGCATCTCCGACAGGGCGGGCACAGATACGCAGTATTTT.